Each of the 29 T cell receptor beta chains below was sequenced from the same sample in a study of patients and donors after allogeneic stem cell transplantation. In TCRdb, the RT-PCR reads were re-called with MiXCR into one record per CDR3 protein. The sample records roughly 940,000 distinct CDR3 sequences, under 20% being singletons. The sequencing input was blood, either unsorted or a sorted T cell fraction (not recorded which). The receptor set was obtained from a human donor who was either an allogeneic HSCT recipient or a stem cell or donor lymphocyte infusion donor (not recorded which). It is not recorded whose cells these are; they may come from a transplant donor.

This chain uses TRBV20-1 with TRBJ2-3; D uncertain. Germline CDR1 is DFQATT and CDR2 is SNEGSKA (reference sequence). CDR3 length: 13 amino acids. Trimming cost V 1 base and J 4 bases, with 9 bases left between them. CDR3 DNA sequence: TGCAGTGCTAGAGGCCCTCTGCCAGATACGCAGTATTTT. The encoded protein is CSARGPLPDTQYF.

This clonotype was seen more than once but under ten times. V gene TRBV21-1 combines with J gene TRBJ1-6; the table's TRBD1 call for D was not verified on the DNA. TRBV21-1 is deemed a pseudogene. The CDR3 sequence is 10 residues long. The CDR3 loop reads CASSKGCPHF. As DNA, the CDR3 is TGTGCCAGCAGCAAAGGGTGTCCCCACTTT.

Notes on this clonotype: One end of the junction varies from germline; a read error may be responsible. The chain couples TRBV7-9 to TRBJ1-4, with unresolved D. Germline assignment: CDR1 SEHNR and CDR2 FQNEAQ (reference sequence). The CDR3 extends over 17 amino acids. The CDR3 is CASSLDGSISFPEKLIF. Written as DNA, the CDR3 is TGTGCCAGCAGCCTGGACGGGTCGATTAGCTTCCCTGAAAAACTGATTTTT.

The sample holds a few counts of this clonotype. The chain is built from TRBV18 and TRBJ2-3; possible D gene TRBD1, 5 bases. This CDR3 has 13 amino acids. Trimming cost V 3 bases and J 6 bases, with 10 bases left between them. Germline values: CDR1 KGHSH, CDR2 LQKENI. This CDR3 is CASSPGPGDTQYF. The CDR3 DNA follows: TGTGCCAGCTCACCGGGGCCCGGCGATACGCAGTATTTT.

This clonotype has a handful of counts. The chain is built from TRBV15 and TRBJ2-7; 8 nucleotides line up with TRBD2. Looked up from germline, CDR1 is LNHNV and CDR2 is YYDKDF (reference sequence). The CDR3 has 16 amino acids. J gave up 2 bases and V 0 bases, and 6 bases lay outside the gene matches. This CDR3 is CATSRESSGGPYEQYF. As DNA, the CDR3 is TGTGCCACCAGCAGAGAGTCCTCGGGGGGGCCCTACGAGCAGTACTTC.

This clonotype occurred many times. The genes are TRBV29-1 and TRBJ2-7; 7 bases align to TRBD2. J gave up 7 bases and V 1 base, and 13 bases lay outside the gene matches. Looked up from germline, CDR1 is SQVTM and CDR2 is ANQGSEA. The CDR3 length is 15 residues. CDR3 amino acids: CSVEVTSGTPREQYF. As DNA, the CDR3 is TGCAGCGTTGAAGTCACAAGCGGGACCCCTAGGGAGCAGTACTTC.

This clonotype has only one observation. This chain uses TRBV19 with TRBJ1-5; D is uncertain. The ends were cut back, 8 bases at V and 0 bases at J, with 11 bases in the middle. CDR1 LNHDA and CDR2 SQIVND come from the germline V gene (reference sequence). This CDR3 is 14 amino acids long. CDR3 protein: CASSNLYSNQPQHF. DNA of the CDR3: TGTGCCAGTTCAAACCTTTATAGCAATCAGCCCCAGCATTTT.

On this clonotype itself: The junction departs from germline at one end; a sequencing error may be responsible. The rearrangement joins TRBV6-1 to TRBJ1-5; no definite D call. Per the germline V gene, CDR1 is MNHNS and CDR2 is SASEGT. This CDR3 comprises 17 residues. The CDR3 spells CASSPFSTDVSYQPQHF. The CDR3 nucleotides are TGTGCCAGCAGTCCTTTCTCTACGGACGTTAGCTATCAGCCCCAGCATTTT.

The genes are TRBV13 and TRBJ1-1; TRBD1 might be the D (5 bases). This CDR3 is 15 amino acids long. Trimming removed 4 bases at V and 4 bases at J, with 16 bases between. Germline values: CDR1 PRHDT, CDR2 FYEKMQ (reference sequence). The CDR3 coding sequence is TGTGCCAGCAGCTCCACTGGACACGTCAGCACTGAAGCTTTCTTT. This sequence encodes CASSSTGHVSTEAFF. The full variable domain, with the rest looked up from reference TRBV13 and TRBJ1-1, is AAGVIQSPRHLIKEKRETATLKCYPIPRHDTVYWYQQGPGQDPQFLISFYEKMQSDKGSIPDRFSAQQFSDYHSELNMSSLELGDSALYFCASSSTGHVSTEAFFGQGTRLTVV.

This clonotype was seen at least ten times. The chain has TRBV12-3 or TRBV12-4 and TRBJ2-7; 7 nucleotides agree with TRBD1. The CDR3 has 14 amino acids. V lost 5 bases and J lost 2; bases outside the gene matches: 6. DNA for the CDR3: TGTGCCAGCAGTCCGGGACAGATCACCTACGAGCAGTACTTC. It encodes CASSPGQITYEQYF.

The CDR3 reads CASSVVDLGFTEAFF. CDR3 sequence (DNA): TGTGCCAGCAGCGTCGTGGATTTGGGGTTCACTGAAGCTTTCTTT. The rearrangement joins TRBV11-2 to TRBJ1-1; D gene unclear. Germline values: CDR1 SGHAT, CDR2 FQNNGV. The CDR3 totals 15 residues. Trimming removed 5 bases from V and 4 bases from J, with 17 bases in between.

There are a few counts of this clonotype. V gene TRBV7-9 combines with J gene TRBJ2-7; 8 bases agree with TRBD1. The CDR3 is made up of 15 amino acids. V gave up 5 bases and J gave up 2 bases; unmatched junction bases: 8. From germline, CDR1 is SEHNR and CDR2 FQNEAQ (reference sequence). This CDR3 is CASSKDDRGPYEQYF. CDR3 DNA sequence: TGTGCCAGCAGCAAAGACGACAGGGGTCCCTACGAGCAGTACTTC.

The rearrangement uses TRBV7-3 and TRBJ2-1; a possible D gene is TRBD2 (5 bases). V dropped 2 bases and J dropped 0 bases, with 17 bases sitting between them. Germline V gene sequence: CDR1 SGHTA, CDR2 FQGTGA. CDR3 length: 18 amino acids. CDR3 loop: CASSLVGAGYSSYNEQFF. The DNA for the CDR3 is TGTGCCAGCAGCTTAGTGGGAGCCGGATACAGCTCCTACAATGAGCAGTTCTTC.

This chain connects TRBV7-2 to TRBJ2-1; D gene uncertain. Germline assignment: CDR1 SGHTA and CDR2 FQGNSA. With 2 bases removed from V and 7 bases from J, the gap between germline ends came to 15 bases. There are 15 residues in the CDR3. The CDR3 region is CASSLNPSGRNEQFF. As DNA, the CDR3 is TGTGCCAGCAGCTTAAACCCTTCGGGCAGGAATGAGCAGTTCTTC.

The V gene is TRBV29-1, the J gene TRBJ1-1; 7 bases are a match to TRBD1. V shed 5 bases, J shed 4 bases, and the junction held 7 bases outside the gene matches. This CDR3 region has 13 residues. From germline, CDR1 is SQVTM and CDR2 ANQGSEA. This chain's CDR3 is CSVIRQGVTEAFF. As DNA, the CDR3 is TGCAGCGTTATTAGACAGGGAGTCACTGAAGCTTTCTTT.

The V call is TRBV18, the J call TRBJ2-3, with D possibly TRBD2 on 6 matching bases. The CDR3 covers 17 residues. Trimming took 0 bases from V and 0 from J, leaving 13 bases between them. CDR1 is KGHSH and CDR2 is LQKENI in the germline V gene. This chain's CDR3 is CASSPPRLADSTDTQYF. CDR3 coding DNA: TGTGCCAGCTCACCACCTCGTTTAGCGGACAGCACAGATACGCAGTATTTT. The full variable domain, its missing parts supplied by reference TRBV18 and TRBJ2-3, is NAGVMQNPRHLVRRRGQEARLRCSPMKGHSHVYWYRQLPEEGLKFMVYLQKENIIDESGMPKERFSAEFPKEGPSILRIQQVVRGDSAAYFCASSPPRLADSTDTQYFGPGTRLTVL.

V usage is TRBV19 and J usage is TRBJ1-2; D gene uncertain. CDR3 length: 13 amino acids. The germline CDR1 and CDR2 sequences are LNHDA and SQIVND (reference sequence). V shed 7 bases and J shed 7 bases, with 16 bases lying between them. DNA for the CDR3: TGTGCCAGTATCGGGAGTCCGGCTGGTGGCTACACCTTC. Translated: CASIGSPAGGYTF.

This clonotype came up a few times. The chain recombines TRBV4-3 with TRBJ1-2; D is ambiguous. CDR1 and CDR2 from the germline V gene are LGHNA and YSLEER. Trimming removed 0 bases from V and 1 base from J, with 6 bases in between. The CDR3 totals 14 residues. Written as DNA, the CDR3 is TGCGCCAGCAGCCAAGAGCAGATTAACTATGGCTACACCTTC. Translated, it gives CASSQEQINYGYTF.

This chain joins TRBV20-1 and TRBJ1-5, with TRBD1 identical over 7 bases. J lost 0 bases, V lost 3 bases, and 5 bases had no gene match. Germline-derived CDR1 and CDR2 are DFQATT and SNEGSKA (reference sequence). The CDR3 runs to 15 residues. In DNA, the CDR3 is TGCAGTGCTAGCCACCGACAGGGTAGCAATCAGCCCCAGCATTTT. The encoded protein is CSASHRQGSNQPQHF.

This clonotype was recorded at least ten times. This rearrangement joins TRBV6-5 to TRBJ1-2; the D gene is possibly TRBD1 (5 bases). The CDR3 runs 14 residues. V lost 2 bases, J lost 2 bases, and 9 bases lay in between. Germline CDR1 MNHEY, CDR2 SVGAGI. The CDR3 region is CASSYDSQNYGYTF. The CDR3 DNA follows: TGTGCCAGCAGTTACGACAGCCAGAACTATGGCTACACCTTC.

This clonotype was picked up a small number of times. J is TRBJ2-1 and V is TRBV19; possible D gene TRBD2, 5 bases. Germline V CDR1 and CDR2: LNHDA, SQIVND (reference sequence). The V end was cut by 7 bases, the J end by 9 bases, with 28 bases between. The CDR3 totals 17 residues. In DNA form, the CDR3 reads TGTGCCAGTACCCTGAGCAGCGGTAGGTGGGTATACGGTGAGCAGTTCTTC. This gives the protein CASTLSSGRWVYGEQFF.

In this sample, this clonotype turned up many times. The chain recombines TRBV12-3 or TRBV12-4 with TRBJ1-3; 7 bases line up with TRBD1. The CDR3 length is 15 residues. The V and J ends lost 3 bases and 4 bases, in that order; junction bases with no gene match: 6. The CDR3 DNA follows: TGTGCCAGCAGTTTGCGCAGGGGGTCGGGAAACACCATATATTTT. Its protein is CASSLRRGSGNTIYF.

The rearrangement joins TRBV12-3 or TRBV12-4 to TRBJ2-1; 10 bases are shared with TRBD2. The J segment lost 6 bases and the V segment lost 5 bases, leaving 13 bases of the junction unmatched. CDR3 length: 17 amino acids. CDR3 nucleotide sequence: TGTGCCAGCAGTCACCCTAGGGGGGGACTAGCGACCAATGAGCAGTTCTTC. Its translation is CASSHPRGGLATNEQFF.

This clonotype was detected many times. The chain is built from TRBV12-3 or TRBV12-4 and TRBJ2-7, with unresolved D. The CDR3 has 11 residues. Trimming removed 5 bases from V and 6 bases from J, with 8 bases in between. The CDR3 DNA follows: TGTGCCAGCAGTCCCGGAAGCGAGCAGTACTTC. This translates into CASSPGSEQYF.

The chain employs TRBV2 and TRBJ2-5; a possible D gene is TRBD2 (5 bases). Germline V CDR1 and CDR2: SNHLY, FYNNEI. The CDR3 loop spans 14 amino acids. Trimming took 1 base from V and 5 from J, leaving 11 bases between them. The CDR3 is CASSEEDLVETQYF. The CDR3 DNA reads TGTGCCAGCAGTGAAGAGGACTTGGTGGAGACCCAGTACTTC.

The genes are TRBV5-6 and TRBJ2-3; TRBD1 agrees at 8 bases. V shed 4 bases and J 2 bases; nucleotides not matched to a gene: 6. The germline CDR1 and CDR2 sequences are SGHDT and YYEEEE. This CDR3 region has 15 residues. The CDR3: CASSHDRGPTDTQYF. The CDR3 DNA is TGTGCCAGCAGCCACGACAGGGGCCCCACAGATACGCAGTATTTT.

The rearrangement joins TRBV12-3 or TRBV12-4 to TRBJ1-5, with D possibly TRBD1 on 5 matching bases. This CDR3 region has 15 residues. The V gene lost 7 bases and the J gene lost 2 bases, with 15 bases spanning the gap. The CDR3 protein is CASTGGGPGNQPQHF. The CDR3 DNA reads TGTGCCAGCACCGGGGGAGGACCGGGCAATCAGCCCCAGCATTTT.

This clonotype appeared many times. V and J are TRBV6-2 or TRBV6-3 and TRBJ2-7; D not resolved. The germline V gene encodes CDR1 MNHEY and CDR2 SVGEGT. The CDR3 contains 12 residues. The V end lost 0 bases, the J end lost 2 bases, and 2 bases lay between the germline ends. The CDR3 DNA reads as TGTGCCAGCAGTTACTCCCCCTACGAGCAGTACTTC. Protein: CASSYSPYEQYF.

CDR3 protein: CASSLGHYNYGYTF. The CDR3 DNA is TGCGCCAGCAGCCTTGGGCATTATAACTATGGCTACACCTTC. This chain connects TRBV5-1 to TRBJ1-2; D is uncertain. V was pared by 4 bases and J by 1 base, with 11 bases between. The CDR3 runs to 14 residues. CDR1 is SGHRS and CDR2 is YFSETQ in the germline V gene. Combining the CDR3 with reference TRBV5-1 and TRBJ1-2 gives the whole variable domain KAGVTQTPRYLIKTRGQQVTLSCSPISGHRSVSWYQQTPGQGLQFLFEYFSETQRNKGNFPGRFSGRQFSNSRSEMNVSTLELGDSALYLCASSLGHYNYGYTFGSGTRLTVV.